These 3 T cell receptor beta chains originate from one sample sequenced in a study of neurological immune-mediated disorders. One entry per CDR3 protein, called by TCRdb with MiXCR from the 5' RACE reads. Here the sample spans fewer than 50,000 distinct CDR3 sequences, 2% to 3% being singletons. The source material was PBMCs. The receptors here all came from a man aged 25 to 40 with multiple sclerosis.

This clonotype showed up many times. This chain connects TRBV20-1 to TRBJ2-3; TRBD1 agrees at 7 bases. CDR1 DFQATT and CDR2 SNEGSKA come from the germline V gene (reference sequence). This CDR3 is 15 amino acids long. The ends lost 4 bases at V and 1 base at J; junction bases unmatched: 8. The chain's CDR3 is CSATKTGSGTDTQYF. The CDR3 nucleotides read TGCAGTGCTACGAAGACAGGGTCGGGCACAGATACGCAGTATTTT.

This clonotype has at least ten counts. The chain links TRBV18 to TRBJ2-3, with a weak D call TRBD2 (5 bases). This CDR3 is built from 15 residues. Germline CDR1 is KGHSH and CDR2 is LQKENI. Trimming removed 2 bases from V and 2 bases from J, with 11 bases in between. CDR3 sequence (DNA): TGTGCCAGCTCACCAAGGGAGCGCGTCACAGATACGCAGTATTTT. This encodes CASSPRERVTDTQYF.

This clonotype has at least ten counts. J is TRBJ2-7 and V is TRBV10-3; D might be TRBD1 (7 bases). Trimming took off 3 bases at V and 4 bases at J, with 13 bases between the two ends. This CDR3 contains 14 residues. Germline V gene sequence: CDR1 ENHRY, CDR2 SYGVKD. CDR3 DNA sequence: TGTGCCATCAGTGAAGACAGGGCGGGGTACGAGCAGTACTTC. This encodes CAISEDRAGYEQYF.